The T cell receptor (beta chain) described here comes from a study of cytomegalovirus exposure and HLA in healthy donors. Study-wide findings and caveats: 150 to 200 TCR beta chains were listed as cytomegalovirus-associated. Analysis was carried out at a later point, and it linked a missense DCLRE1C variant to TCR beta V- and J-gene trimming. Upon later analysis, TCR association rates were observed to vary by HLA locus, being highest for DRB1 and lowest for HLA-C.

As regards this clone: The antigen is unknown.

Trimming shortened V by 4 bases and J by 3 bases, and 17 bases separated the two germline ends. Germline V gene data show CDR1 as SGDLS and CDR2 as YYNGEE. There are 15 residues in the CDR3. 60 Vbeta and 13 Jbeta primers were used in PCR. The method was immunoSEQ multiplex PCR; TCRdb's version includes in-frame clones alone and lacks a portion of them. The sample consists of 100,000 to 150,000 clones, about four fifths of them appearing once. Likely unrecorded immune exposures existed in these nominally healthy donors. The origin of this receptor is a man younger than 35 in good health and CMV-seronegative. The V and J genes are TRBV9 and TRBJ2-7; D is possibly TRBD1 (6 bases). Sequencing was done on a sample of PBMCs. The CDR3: CASSPASGTLYEQYF. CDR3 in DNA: TGTGCCAGCAGCCCGGCCTCCGGGACACTCTACGAGCAGTACTTC.